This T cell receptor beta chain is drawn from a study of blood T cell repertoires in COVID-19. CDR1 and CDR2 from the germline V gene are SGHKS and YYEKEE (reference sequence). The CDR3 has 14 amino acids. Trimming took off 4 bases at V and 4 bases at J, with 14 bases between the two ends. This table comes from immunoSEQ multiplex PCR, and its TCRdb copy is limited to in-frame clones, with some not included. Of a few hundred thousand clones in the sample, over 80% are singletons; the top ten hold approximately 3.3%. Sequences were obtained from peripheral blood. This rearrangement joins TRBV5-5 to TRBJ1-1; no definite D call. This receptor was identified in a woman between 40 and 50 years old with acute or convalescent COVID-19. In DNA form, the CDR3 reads TGTGCCAGCAGCCCCTGGTTGGAGGGCACTGAAGCTTTCTTT. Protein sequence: CASSPWLEGTEAFF.